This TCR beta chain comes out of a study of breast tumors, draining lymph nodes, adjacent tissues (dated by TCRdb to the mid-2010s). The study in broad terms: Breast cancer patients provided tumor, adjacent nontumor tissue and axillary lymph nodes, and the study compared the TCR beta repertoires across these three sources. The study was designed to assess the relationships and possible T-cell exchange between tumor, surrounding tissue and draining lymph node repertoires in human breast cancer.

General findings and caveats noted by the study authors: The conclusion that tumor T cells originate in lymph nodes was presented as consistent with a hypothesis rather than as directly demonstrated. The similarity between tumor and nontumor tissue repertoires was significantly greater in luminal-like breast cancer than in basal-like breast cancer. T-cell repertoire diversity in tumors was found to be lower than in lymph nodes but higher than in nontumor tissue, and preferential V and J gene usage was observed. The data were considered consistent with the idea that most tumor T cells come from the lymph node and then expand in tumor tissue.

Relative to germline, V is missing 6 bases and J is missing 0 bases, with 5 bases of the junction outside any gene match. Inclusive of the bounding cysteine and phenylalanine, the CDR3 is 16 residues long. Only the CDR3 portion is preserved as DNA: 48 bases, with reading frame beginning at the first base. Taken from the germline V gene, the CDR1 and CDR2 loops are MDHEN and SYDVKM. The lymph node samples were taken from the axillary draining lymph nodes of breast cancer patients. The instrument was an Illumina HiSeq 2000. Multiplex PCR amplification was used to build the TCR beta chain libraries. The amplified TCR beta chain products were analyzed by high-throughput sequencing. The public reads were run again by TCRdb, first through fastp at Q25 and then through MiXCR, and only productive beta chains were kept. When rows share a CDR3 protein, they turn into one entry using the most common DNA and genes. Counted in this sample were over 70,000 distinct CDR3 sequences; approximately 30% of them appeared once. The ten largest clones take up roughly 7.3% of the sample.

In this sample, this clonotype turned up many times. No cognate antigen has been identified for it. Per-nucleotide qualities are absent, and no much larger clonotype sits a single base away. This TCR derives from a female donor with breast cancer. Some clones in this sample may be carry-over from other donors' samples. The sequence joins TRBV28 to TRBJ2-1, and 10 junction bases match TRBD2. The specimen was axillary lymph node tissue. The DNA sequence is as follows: TGTGCCAGCAGGGATAGCGGGAGGCTCTCCTACAATGAGCAGTTCTTC. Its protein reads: CASRDSGRLSYNEQFF.